These 21 T cell receptor beta chains originate from one sample sequenced in a study of monozygotic twins with inflammatory bowel disease (dated by TCRdb to between 2019 and 2020). The library was generated by 5' RACE. Sequenced on an Illumina HiSeq 2500. The reads went through TCRdb reprocessing, and each CDR3 protein sequence gets one entry with no DNA. This sample's clone table shows around 380,000 distinct CDR3 sequences. The top ten constitute 2% to 2.5% of the sample. Sequenced material: blood. All receptors derive from a human donor with ulcerative colitis or Crohn's disease, or a healthy co-twin of an affected twin (not recorded which).

The chain is built from TRBV20-1 and TRBJ2-7; TCRdb calls TRBD2, which cannot be checked without DNA. CDR3 size: 16 residues. CDR1 is DFQATT and CDR2 is SNEGSKA in the germline V gene (reference sequence). The CDR3 is CSASSGWRGDNYEQYF.

The chain uses TRBV2 and TRBJ1-5. CDR3 length: 11 residues. Per germline, CDR1 SNHLY and CDR2 FYNNEI. The CDR3 is CASSQGWVEHF.

The rearrangement uses TRBV7-9 and TRBJ2-2; without DNA, the TCRdb call of TRBD2 cannot be checked. The CDR3 loop spans 15 amino acids. Germline V gives CDR1 SEHNR, CDR2 FQNEAQ (reference sequence). The CDR3 reads CASNPPGGYTGELFF. Looking up the rest from reference TRBV7-9 and TRBJ2-2 gives the full variable domain: DTGVSQNPRHKITKRGQNVTFRCDPISEHNRLYWYRQTLGQGPEFLTYFQNEAQLEKSRLLSDRFSAERPKGSFSTLEIQRTEQGDSAMYLCASNPPGGYTGELFFGEGSRLTVL.

The chain carries TRBV10-3 and TRBJ1-1; with no DNA, the TCRdb D assignment of TRBD1 cannot be verified. The CDR3 runs to 13 residues. The germline V gene has CDR1 ENHRY and CDR2 SYGVKD. The CDR3 loop reads CAIRGDRNTEAFF.

This chain connects TRBV3-1 to TRBJ2-5; no DNA is available, so the TRBD1 call from TCRdb remains unchecked. CDR1 is LGHDT, CDR2 YNNKEL, per germline (reference sequence). This CDR3 is built from 14 residues. The CDR3 reads CASTLSGGQETQYF.

This chain's CDR3 is CSVVTVYNEQFF. This chain links TRBV29-1 with TRBJ2-1. There are 12 residues in the CDR3. Germline values: CDR1 SQVTM, CDR2 ANQGSEA.

The genes are TRBV7-3 and TRBJ2-3; TCRdb gives TRBD2 as the D gene, but with no DNA this cannot be confirmed. The CDR3 is 13 residues long. The germline CDR1 and CDR2 sequences are SGHTA and FQGTGA. The CDR3: CASSLQRTDTQYF.

This rearrangement joins TRBV4-3 to TRBJ2-7. The CDR3 totals 13 residues. The germline V gene has CDR1 LGHNA and CDR2 YSLEER. CDR3 sequence: CASSSTSSYEQYF.

The chain has TRBV20-1 and TRBJ2-7; TCRdb proposes TRBD2, but this gene call is untestable without DNA. The germline gives CDR1 DFQATT, CDR2 SNEGSKA (reference sequence). The CDR3 runs to 14 residues. The CDR3 is CSALTSGNSYEQYF.

V usage is TRBV5-5 and J usage is TRBJ2-5. The CDR3 has 13 residues. Germline CDR1 is SGHKS and CDR2 is YYEKEE (reference sequence). The CDR3 region is CASSLETRETQYF. The full variable domain, rest sourced from reference TRBV5-5 and TRBJ2-5, is DAGVTQSPTHLIKTRGQQVTLRCSPISGHKSVSWYQQVLGQGPQFIFQYYEKEERGRGNFPDRFSARQFPNYSSELNVNALLLGDSALYLCASSLETRETQYFGPGTRLLVL.

The rearrangement uses TRBV5-1 and TRBJ2-2; as DNA is missing, the TRBD1 call by TCRdb cannot be tested. The germline V gene encodes CDR1 SGHRS and CDR2 YFSETQ. The CDR3 consists of 12 residues. The CDR3 spells CATAPQTGELFF.

This chain joins TRBV10-3 and TRBJ1-1. CDR1 is ENHRY and CDR2 is SYGVKD in the germline V gene. There are 13 residues in the CDR3. The CDR3 loop reads CAISADGYTEAFF.

The chain employs TRBV12-3 or TRBV12-4 and TRBJ2-3; TCRdb designates TRBD2, a call that cannot be tested without DNA. This CDR3 has 14 residues. This chain's CDR3 is CASSLTSGMDTQYF.

The CDR3 spells CASSGGLLNEQFF. The gene calls are TRBV5-6 and TRBJ2-1. The CDR3 runs 13 residues. Germline CDR1 and CDR2: SGHDT and YYEEEE.

V and J are TRBV12-3 or TRBV12-4 and TRBJ2-2; TCRdb calls TRBD2, which cannot be checked without DNA. The CDR3 covers 17 residues. CDR3 sequence: CASSPSGARLGTGELFF.

The rearrangement joins TRBV5-1 to TRBJ2-5; TCRdb picks TRBD1, but there is no DNA to check that call. From germline, CDR1 is SGHRS and CDR2 YFSETQ. The CDR3 loop spans 14 amino acids. The CDR3: CASSLGGTAETQYF.

The chain links TRBV5-1 to TRBJ1-5. Germline V gene sequence: CDR1 SGHRS, CDR2 YFSETQ. CDR3 length equals 14 residues. The chain's CDR3 is CASSFEGQNQPQHF.

The chain combines TRBV29-1 with TRBJ2-1; TCRdb names TRBD2, which stays unverified in the absence of DNA. Germline V gene data show CDR1 as SQVTM and CDR2 as ANQGSEA. This CDR3 comprises 13 residues. The CDR3 region is CSAGRVGVNEQFF.

The chain employs TRBV5-1 and TRBJ2-3; TCRdb lists TRBD2, though no DNA is available to test this call. The CDR3 is made up of 17 amino acids. Germline V gene data show CDR1 as SGHRS and CDR2 as YFSETQ. CDR3: CASSLGLTSGSSDTQYF.

V usage is TRBV29-1 and J usage is TRBJ2-5; TCRdb proposes TRBD2, but this gene call is untestable without DNA. This CDR3 contains 14 residues. Germline CDR1 SQVTM, CDR2 ANQGSEA. The CDR3 sequence is CSVVGRANQETQYF. Full variable domain (outside the CDR3, taken from reference TRBV29-1 and TRBJ2-5): SAVISQKPSRDICQRGTSLTIQCQVDSQVTMMFWYRQQPGQSLTLIATANQGSEATYESGFVIDKFPISRPNLTFSTLTVSNMSPEDSSIYLCSVVGRANQETQYFGPGTRLLVL.

This chain joins TRBV5-1 and TRBJ2-3; as DNA is missing, the TRBD1 call by TCRdb cannot be tested. Germline V gene lookup returns CDR1 SGHRS and CDR2 YFSETQ. CDR3 size: 14 residues. This chain's CDR3 is CASSLDRPADTQYF.